This TCR beta chain was sequenced for a study of cytomegalovirus exposure and HLA in healthy donors. Across the whole study: Assignment to the Caucasian-associated ancestry cluster applied to roughly 80% of the approximately 400 genotyped donors.

The PCR employed 60 Vbeta primers together with 13 Jbeta primers. The assay was immunoSEQ multiplex PCR, and TCRdb's table has in-frame clones only and misses some. The table includes 250,000 to 350,000 clones, 86% detected once. The CDR3 spans 16 residues. In germline, CDR1 is SGHDN, CDR2 FVKESK. With 1 base removed from V and 5 bases from J, the gap between germline ends came to 17 bases. Worth noting for this clone: Antigen unknown.

Healthy bone marrow donors made up the donor group. Study-wide findings and caveats: There were some public TCRs occurring in many donors, but most TCR sequences were rare. According to a later analysis, donors in an Asian-associated ancestry cluster reportedly had fewer N-insertions than the approximately 730-donor mean.

This clonotype was obtained from a middle-aged man in good health and CMV-seropositive. Sequencing input: PBMCs. The chain employs TRBV14 and TRBJ2-5; the D gene is possibly TRBD2 (7 bases). The CDR3 loop is CASSQALRGGAETQYF. The CDR3 DNA follows: TGTGCCAGCAGCCAAGCGTTGAGGGGGGGAGCCGAGACCCAGTACTTC.